The entry that follows covers one T cell receptor beta chain sequence. The data are from a study of control samples from healthy donors and cancer patients. Repertoires were generated with immunoSEQ multiplex PCR, while TCRdb's copy carries only in-frame clones and drops some. Here the sample spans under 100,000 clones, about 92% being singletons. The CDR3 is made up of 16 amino acids. The germline gives CDR1 LNHNV, CDR2 YYDKDF (reference sequence). The sequence came from a woman in her twenties or thirties in good health. The J gene is TRBJ2-7, the V gene TRBV15, with D possibly being TRBD1 (6 bases). The end of the DNA is better explained by TRBJ2-5, so the J call may be wrong. The sequencing sample was made of blood. CDR3 in amino acids: CATSMGQGRNQETQYF. CDR3 coding DNA: TGTGCCACCAGCATGGGCCAGGGGCGAAACCAAGAGACCCAGTACTTC.